Below are 19 T cell receptor beta chains sequenced from a single sample in a study of cytomegalovirus exposure and HLA in healthy donors. In the PCR, 60 Vbeta and 13 Jbeta primers were used. The protocol was immunoSEQ multiplex PCR, while the TCRdb copy is restricted to in-frame clones and leaves out a portion. The sample gives more than 90,000 clones, approximately 76% of which show up once; roughly 2% is in the top ten. Sequenced: PBMCs. Source of these receptors: a middle-aged man in good health and CMV-seronegative.

The gene calls are TRBV9 and TRBJ1-2; D is unresolved. The CDR3 loop spans 12 amino acids. CDR1 is SGDLS and CDR2 is YYNGEE in the germline V gene. V gave up 8 bases and J gave up 4 bases, with 12 bases separating them. Here the CDR3 reads CASRAGIYGYTF. CDR3 nucleotide sequence: TGTGCCAGTCGGGCCGGGATCTATGGCTACACCTTC.

V and J are TRBV18 and TRBJ2-4; TRBD1 might be the D (6 bases). The CDR3 loop spans 15 amino acids. The ends were cut back, 6 bases at V and 0 bases at J, with 12 bases in the middle. Germline loops: CDR1 KGHSH, CDR2 LQKENI. Written as DNA, the CDR3 is TGTGCCAGCTCGGACAGCGCTAGAGCCAAAAACATTCAGTACTTC. Its translation: CASSDSARAKNIQYF.

V gene TRBV5-4 combines with J gene TRBJ1-6; 7 bases agree with TRBD1. Germline CDR1 reads SGHNT; CDR2 reads YYREEE (reference sequence). The CDR3 covers 15 residues. V dropped 0 bases and J dropped 10; count of bases not matched to a gene: 7. Here the CDR3 reads CASSLVGDRLSPLHF. CDR3 sequence (DNA): TGTGCCAGCAGCTTGGTTGGGGACAGACTATCACCCCTCCACTTT.

J is TRBJ2-3 and V is TRBV4-3, with 10 bases fitting TRBD2. Germline trimming cut 0 bases from V and 3 bases from J; bases unmatched to any gene: 6. From germline, CDR1 is LGHNA and CDR2 YSLEER. The CDR3 loop spans 17 amino acids. CDR3: CASSQDSGLAETDTQYF. CDR3 DNA: TGCGCCAGCAGCCAAGATTCTGGACTAGCGGAAACAGATACGCAGTATTTT.

This clone was counted a single time. This chain joins TRBV19 and TRBJ2-7; 7 nucleotides line up with TRBD1. Germline values: CDR1 LNHDA, CDR2 SQIVND (reference sequence). With 4 bases clipped from V and 1 base from J, the junction kept 10 bases outside the gene matches. This CDR3 spans 16 amino acids. This CDR3 is CASSTPFGQESYEQYF. In DNA form, the CDR3 reads TGTGCCAGTAGTACCCCCTTCGGACAGGAATCCTACGAGCAGTACTTC.

The chain carries TRBV11-2 and TRBJ2-1; D not certain. Per germline, CDR1 SGHAT and CDR2 FQNNGV. Trimming cost V 5 bases and J 7 bases, with 12 bases left between them. The CDR3 sequence is 13 residues long. CDR3 in amino acids: CASSILPPNEQFF. The CDR3 DNA reads as TGTGCCAGCAGCATACTACCACCTAATGAGCAGTTCTTC.

Regarding this clone: Other DNA sequences in this specimen translate into the identical CDR3. V and J are TRBV27 and TRBJ1-4, with 9 bases fitting TRBD1. CDR1 is MNHEY, CDR2 SMNVEV, per germline (reference sequence). The CDR3 is made up of 14 amino acids. Unmatched junction bases numbered 3, after V lost 4 bases and J lost 6 bases. Here the CDR3 reads CASSSTGGYEKLFF. The CDR3 bases are TGTGCCAGCAGTTCGACAGGGGGTTATGAAAAACTGTTTTTT.

The chain couples TRBV27 to TRBJ2-1, with 8 bases fitting TRBD2. V was clipped by 5 bases and J by 0 bases; unmatched bases: 3. CDR1 and CDR2 (germline): MNHEY, SMNVEV (reference sequence). The CDR3 runs to 15 residues. This CDR3 reads CASSTSGSSYNEQFF. CDR3 nucleotide sequence: TGTGCCAGCAGTACCAGCGGGAGCTCCTACAATGAGCAGTTCTTC.

CDR3 DNA sequence: TGTGCCAGCAGCCTACACGGGGAAGAAGGCTACACCTTC. This codes for CASSLHGEEGYTF. This rearrangement joins TRBV28 to TRBJ1-2; D gene unclear. The V end lost 6 bases, the J end lost 8 bases, and 16 bases lay between the germline ends. The germline gives CDR1 MDHEN, CDR2 SYDVKM. This CDR3 is built from 13 residues.

This clone has only a few counts. This chain links TRBV19 with TRBJ2-7; 8 bases map to TRBD1. Germline V CDR1 and CDR2: LNHDA, SQIVND (reference sequence). The junction had 5 bases not matched to a gene; V was cut back by 1 base and J by 0 bases. This CDR3 contains 16 residues. This chain's CDR3 is CASSIVPGQASYEQYF. The CDR3 nucleotides are TGTGCCAGTAGTATAGTACCGGGACAGGCCTCCTACGAGCAGTACTTC.

The V and J genes are TRBV6-4 and TRBJ2-3; 9 nucleotides line up with TRBD2. This CDR3 is built from 15 residues. In germline, CDR1 is MRHNA, CDR2 SNTAGT. V lost 10 bases to trimming and J lost 5 bases; unmatched junction nucleotides: 13. The CDR3 region has the DNA TGTGCCACCAGCAGCACGCGGGGGGGCAAAGATACGCAGTATTTT. This encodes CATSSTRGGKDTQYF.

This chain links TRBV7-2 with TRBJ1-1; D unclear. Trimming stripped 0 bases from V and 11 bases from J, with 19 bases between. The CDR3 has 15 residues. Germline V CDR1 and CDR2: SGHTA, FQGNSA. The CDR3: CASSLAKYTLNTAFF. CDR3 DNA sequence: TGTGCCAGCAGCTTAGCGAAGTACACCCTGAATACGGCTTTCTTT. The full variable domain, completed using reference TRBV7-2 and TRBJ1-1, is GAGVSQSPSNKVTEKGKDVELRCDPISGHTALYWYRQSLGQGLEFLIYFQGNSAPDKSGLPSDRFSAERTGGSVSTLTIQRTQQEDSAVYLCASSLAKYTLNTAFFGQGTRLTVV.

This clone was seen more than once but under ten times. The CDR3 loop reads CASSILPPGQGSYEQYF. DNA of the CDR3: TGTGCCAGCAGCATACTCCCACCGGGACAGGGGTCCTACGAGCAGTACTTC. The chain employs TRBV14 and TRBJ2-7, with TRBD1 matching over 10 bases. Per the germline V gene, CDR1 is SGHDN and CDR2 is FVKESK. The CDR3 is 17 residues long. The trim removed 5 bases at V and 1 base at J, leaving 11 bases unmatched.

This rearrangement joins TRBV29-1 to TRBJ1-3; 11 bases map to TRBD1. The junction had 8 bases not matched to a gene; V was cut back by 7 bases and J by 0 bases. Germline V gives CDR1 SQVTM, CDR2 ANQGSEA. There are 16 residues in the CDR3. CDR3 sequence: CSALGQGGGSGNTIYF. CDR3 in DNA: TGCAGCGCTCTGGGACAGGGGGGAGGCTCTGGAAACACCATATATTTT.

This clone was observed a few times. The chain carries TRBV7-9 and TRBJ2-4; D call uncertain. The CDR3 consists of 15 residues. Germline lookup yields CDR1 SEHNR and CDR2 FQNEAQ (reference sequence). Trimming removed 5 bases at V and 0 bases at J, with 11 bases between. In nucleotides, the CDR3 is TGTGCCAGCAGCGATACCCTAATAGCCAAAAACATTCAGTACTTC. Amino acid sequence: CASSDTLIAKNIQYF.

The chain has TRBV6-6 and TRBJ1-2, with 7 bases that match TRBD1. Germline loops: CDR1 MNHNY, CDR2 SVGAGI (reference sequence). The V gene end was trimmed by 5 bases and the J gene end by 1 base; junction bases not matched to a gene: 4. This CDR3 is built from 14 residues. The CDR3 DNA follows: TGTGCCAGCAGTGGACAGGAATTTAACTATGGCTACACCTTC. Protein: CASSGQEFNYGYTF.

The J gene is TRBJ2-3, the V gene TRBV7-8, with TRBD1 identical over 11 bases. The germline V gene encodes CDR1 SGHVS and CDR2 FQNEAQ. The CDR3 extends over 16 amino acids. Germline trimming cut 4 bases from V and 2 bases from J; bases unmatched to any gene: 5. The CDR3 sequence is CASSSRDRGNTDTQYF. The CDR3 nucleotides read TGTGCCAGCAGCTCACGGGACAGGGGGAACACAGATACGCAGTATTTT.

V usage is TRBV2 and J usage is TRBJ1-5; D unresolved. CDR1 and CDR2 (germline): SNHLY, FYNNEI. The CDR3 has 13 residues. Trimming took 8 bases from V and 6 from J, leaving 14 bases between them. The CDR3, as DNA: TGTGCCAGCGAACGAAGTAGTGGTCAGCCCCAGCATTTT. Residues: CASERSSGQPQHF.

The chain is built from TRBV30 and TRBJ1-2; 8 nucleotides align to TRBD1. From germline, CDR1 is GTSNPN and CDR2 SVGIG (reference sequence). J was trimmed by 0 bases and V by 3 bases; bases with no gene match: 3. This CDR3 has 14 residues. CDR3 in amino acids: CAWSGQGANYGYTF. CDR3 nucleotides: TGTGCCTGGAGCGGACAGGGCGCTAACTATGGCTACACCTTC.